This T cell receptor beta chain was profiled in a study of blood T cells in healthy people across ages. Note on this clonotype: The germline gene is not matched at one end of the junction; a read error may be the cause.

The authors ran a second PCR of 7 to 11 cycles using a sample-barcoded 5' primer and a J-beta primer mix. Using its own MiXCR run on the 5' RACE reads, TCRdb lists one record per CDR3 protein. The data hold some 760,000 distinct CDR3 sequences, with roughly 25% observed a single time. The sample was also reused in another study, on T cells of mothers and their children.

The source of this sequence is a boy between 10 and 17 years old in good health. The sample was blood.

In nucleotides, the CDR3 is TGCGCCAGCAGCCTGGAGTCGCGGGAGGGCTGGTCTTTT. It encodes CASSLESREGWSF. The V call is TRBV5-1, the J call TRBJ2-3; 9 bases agree with TRBD2. Germline V gene lookup returns CDR1 SGHRS and CDR2 YFSETQ. The CDR3 consists of 13 residues.